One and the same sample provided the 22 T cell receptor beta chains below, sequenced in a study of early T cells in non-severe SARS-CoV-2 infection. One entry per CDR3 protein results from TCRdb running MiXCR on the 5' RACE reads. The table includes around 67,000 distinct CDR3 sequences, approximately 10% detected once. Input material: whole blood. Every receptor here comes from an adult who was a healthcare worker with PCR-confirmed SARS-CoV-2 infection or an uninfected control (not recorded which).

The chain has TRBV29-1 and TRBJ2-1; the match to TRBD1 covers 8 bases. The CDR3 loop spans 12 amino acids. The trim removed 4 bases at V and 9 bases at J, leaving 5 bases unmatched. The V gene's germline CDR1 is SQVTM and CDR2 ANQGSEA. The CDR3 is CSVGQGAGEQFF. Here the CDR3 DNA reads TGCAGCGTTGGGCAGGGGGCTGGTGAGCAGTTCTTC.

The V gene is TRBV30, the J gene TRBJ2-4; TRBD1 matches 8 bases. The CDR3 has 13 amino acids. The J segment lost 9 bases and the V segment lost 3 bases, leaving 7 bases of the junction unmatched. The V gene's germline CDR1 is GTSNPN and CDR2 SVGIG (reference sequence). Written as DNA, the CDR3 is TGTGCCTGGAGGGCTGGACAGGGCGGCATTCAGTACTTC. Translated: CAWRAGQGGIQYF.

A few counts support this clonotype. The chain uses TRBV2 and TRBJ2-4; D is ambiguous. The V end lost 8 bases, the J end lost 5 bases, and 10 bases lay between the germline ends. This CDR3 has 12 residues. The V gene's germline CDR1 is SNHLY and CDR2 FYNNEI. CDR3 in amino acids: CASGLRQNIQYF. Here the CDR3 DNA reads TGTGCCAGCGGCTTGAGACAAAACATTCAGTACTTC.

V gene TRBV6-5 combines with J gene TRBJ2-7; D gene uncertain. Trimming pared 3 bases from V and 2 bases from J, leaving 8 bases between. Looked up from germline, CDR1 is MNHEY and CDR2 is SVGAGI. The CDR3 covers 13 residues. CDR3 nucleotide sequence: TGTGCCAGCAGTTATGGTCAGCCCTACGAGCAGTACTTC. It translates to CASSYGQPYEQYF.

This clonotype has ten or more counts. CDR3 nucleotides: TGTGCCAGCAGCTCGCCCCTTAGCGTTACCCACGAGCAGTACTTC. Translated: CASSSPLSVTHEQYF. This chain connects TRBV11-2 to TRBJ2-7; tentative D call: TRBD2 (5 bases). CDR1 and CDR2 (germline): SGHAT, FQNNGV. The germline V and J ends were trimmed by 4 bases and 5 bases, with 18 bases remaining between them. The CDR3 consists of 15 residues.

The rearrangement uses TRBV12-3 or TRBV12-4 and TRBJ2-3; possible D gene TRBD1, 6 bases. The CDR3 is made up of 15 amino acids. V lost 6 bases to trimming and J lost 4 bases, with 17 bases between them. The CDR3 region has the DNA TGTGCCAGCAGCCGACAGGCCCAGCGCGCAGATACGCAGTATTTT. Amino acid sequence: CASSRQAQRADTQYF.

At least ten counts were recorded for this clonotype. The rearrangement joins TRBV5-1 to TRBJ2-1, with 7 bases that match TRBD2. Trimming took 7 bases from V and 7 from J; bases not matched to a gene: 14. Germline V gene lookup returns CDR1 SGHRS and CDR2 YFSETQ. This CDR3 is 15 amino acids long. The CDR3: CASYLRASGANEQFF. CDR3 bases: TGCGCCAGCTATCTCCGGGCTAGCGGTGCGAATGAGCAGTTCTTC.

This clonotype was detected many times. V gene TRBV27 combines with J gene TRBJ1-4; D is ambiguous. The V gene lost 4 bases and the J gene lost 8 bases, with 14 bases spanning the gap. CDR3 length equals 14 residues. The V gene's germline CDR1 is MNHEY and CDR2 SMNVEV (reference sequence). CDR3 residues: CASSSLLTPEKLFF. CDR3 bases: TGTGCCAGCAGTTCATTACTGACGCCAGAAAAACTGTTTTTT.

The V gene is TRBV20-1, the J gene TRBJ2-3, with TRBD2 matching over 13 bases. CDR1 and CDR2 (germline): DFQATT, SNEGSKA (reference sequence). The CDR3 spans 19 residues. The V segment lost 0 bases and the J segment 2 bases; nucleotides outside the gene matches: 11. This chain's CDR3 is CSARDYLAGLAGLTDTQYF. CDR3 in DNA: TGCAGTGCTAGAGACTATCTCGCGGGACTAGCGGGACTCACAGATACGCAGTATTTT.

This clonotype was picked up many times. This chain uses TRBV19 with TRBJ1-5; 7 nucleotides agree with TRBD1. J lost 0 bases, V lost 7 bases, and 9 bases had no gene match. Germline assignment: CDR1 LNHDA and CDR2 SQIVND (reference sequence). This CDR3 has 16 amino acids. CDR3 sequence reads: CASTRGAANSNQPQHF. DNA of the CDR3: TGTGCCAGTACCAGGGGGGCAGCAAATAGCAATCAGCCCCAGCATTTT.

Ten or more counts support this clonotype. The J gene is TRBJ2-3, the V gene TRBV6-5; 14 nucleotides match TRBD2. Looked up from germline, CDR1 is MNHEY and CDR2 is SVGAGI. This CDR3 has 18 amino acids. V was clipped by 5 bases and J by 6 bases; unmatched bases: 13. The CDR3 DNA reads TGTGCCAGCAGTACATCCCGGGGACTAGCGGGAGAACGGGATACGCAGTATTTT. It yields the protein CASSTSRGLAGERDTQYF.

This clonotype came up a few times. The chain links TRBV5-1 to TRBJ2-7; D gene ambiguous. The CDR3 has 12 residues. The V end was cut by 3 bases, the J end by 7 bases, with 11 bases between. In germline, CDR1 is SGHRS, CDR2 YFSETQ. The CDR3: CASSSDFAEQYF. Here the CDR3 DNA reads TGCGCCAGCAGCTCAGACTTCGCGGAGCAGTACTTC.

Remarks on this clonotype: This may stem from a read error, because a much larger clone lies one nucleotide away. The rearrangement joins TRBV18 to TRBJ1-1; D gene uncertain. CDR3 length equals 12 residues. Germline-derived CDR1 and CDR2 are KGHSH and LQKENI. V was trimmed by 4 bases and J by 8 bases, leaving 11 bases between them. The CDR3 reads CASSLPVHEAFF. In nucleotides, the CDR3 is TGTGCCAGCTCACTACCAGTTCACGAAGCTTTCTTT.

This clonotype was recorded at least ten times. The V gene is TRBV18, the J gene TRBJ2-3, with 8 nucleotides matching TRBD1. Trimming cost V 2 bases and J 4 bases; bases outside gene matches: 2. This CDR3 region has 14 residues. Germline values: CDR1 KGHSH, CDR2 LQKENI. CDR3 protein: CASSPGQGPDTQYF. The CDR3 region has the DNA TGTGCCAGCTCACCAGGACAGGGTCCAGATACGCAGTATTTT.

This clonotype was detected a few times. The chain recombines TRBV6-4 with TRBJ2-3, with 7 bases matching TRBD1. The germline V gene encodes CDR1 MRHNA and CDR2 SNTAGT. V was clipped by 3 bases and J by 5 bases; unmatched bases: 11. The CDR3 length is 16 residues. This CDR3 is CASSETTGRGRDTQYF. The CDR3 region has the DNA TGTGCCAGCAGTGAAACGACAGGGCGAGGTAGAGATACGCAGTATTTT.

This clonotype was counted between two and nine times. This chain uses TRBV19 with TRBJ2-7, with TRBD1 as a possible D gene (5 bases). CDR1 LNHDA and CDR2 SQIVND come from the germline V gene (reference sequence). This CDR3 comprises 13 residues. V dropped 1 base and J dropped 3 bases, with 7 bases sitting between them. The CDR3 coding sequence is TGTGCCAGTAGTATAGCCCAGGGCTACGAGCAGTACTTC. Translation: CASSIAQGYEQYF.

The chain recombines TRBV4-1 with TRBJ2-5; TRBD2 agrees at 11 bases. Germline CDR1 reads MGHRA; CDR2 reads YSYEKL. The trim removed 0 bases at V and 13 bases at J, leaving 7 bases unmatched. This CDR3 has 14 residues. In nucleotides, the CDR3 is TGCGCCAGCAGCCAAGAAAATCTAGCGGGAGGATTGTACTTC. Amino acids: CASSQENLAGGLYF.

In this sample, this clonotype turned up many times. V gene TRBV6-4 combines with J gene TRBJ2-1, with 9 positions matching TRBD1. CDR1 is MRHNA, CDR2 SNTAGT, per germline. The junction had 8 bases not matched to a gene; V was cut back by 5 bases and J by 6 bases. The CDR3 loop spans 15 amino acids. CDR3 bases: TGTGCCAGCAGTCCAACAGGGGGCGATTCCAATGAGCAGTTCTTC. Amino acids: CASSPTGGDSNEQFF.

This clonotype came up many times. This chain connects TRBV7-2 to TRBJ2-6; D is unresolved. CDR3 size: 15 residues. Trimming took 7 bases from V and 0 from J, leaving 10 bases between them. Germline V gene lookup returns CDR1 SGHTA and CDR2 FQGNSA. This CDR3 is CASKGQPSGANVLTF. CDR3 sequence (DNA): TGTGCCAGCAAAGGGCAGCCCTCTGGGGCCAACGTCCTGACTTTC.

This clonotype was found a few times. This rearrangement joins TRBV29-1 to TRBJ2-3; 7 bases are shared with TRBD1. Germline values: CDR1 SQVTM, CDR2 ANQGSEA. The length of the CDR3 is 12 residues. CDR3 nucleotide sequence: TGCACCTTCACAGGGGGCACAGATACGCAGTATTTT. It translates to CTFTGGTDTQYF.

CDR3 bases: TGTGCCAGCAGCCAAGGGAGGGCGGGGGACCCAGCCAAAAACATTCAGTACTTC. Protein sequence: CASSQGRAGDPAKNIQYF. The chain recombines TRBV7-9 with TRBJ2-4; 7 bases agree with TRBD2. The CDR3 is 18 amino acids. CDR1 is SEHNR, CDR2 FQNEAQ, per germline (reference sequence). Trimming took 5 bases from V and 0 from J; bases not matched to a gene: 13.

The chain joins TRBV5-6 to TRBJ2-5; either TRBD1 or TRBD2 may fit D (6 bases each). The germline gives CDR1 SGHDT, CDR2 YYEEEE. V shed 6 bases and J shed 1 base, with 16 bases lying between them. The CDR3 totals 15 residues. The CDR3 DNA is TGTGCCAGCACCCCGACGGGGGCCCTCCAAGAGACCCAGTACTTC. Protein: CASTPTGALQETQYF.